Listed below are T cell receptor beta chains from one sample, sequenced in a study of T cells expressing NK-cell markers. With the 5' RACE reads reprocessed, TCRdb shows one record per CDR3 protein and no DNA. The sample has a few hundred thousand distinct CDR3 sequences. Source material: blood T cells: a sorted CD56 or NKG2C T cell subset, CD4+ or CD8+ T cells, or bulk PBMC T cells (not recorded which). The source is a woman in her forties or fifties in good health. Each CDR3 is given with its conserved first and last residue.

j_call v_call cdr3_aa
TRBJ2-1 TRBV5-1 CASSLEGIMGYNEQFF
TRBJ2-7 TRBV7-9 CASSPLLAVSSYEQYF
TRBJ2-2 TRBV20-1 CSARVSGVHGELFF
TRBJ2-1 TRBV11-1 CASTPTPGFDYNEQFF
TRBJ2-1 TRBV7-2 CASSLGAQRERFF
TRBJ2-5 TRBV5-1 CASSTSDPREGQYF
TRBJ1-1 TRBV12-3/TRBV12-4 CASSPWGGDTEAFF
TRBJ2-2 TRBV24-1 CATSGTGIAGELFF
TRBJ2-5 TRBV5-1 CASSLEALWETQYF
TRBJ2-1 TRBV3-1 CASSQGGMGLAYMLEQFF
TRBJ1-1 TRBV11-2 CASRPLVNTEAFF
TRBJ2-1 TRBV5-6 CASSPLGEDSYNEQFF